This TCR beta chain was sequenced in a study of OX40 agonist ivuxolimab in advanced cancers. With respect to the entire study: The costimulatory receptor OX40 (CD134) was targeted by ivuxolimab, a fully human IgG2 agonistic monoclonal antibody. Prior anti-PD-1, anti-PD-L1 or anti-CTLA-4 therapy was permitted, and checkpoint inhibitors had been received by 40% to 50% of dose-escalation patients. Partial responses were achieved by three dose-escalation patients, of whom one had hepatocellular carcinoma and two had cutaneous melanoma. Intravenous ivuxolimab was administered to patients every 2 weeks at six dose levels: 0.01, 0.1, 0.3, 1.5, 3 and 10 mg/kg. Of the 52 patients in dose escalation, around 20 had hepatocellular carcinoma, some 15 had melanoma, 9 had renal cell carcinoma and 9 had head and neck cancer. The paper describes the monotherapy dose-escalation part (N of about 47 patients) of the phase I trial of ivuxolimab. The dose-escalation cohort was 82.7% male with a mean age of approximately 60 years, ranging from about 23 to 85. The purpose of peripheral TCRbeta sequencing was to test whether ivuxolimab changed TCR sequence diversity and led to clonal T-cell expansion.

Details on this clone: Its specific antigen is unknown. Base qualities are missing; no much larger clone stands one base away.

CDR1 and CDR2 were assigned from the germline V gene as SGHRS and YFSETQ. The CDR3 covers 14 residues, taking in both the cysteine and the phenylalanine. Only the CDR3 part of the read is kept: 42 bases, read in frame from the first base. Trimming removed 2 bases from V and 1 base from J, leaving 9 bases between the germline ends. Genomic DNA was isolated from the sorted cells so that the TCRbeta CDR3 region could be sequenced. TCRbeta CDR3 regions were sequenced using the immunoSEQ Assay. TCRdb carries this immuneACCESS record with in-frame sequences only. Its versions omit some clonotypes, under half of them owing to an unresolved V gene in the studies checked, with the rest unexplained. This sample has approximately 41,000 clones in its table, and roughly 90% of those were observed once. The ten largest clones take up around 0.6% of the sample. The trial excluded patients who had a history of autoimmune disease or who were on systemic immunosuppression. Peripheral blood for TCR sequencing was collected from all dose cohorts at baseline, on cycle 4 day 1, and on cycle 7 day 1. The samples were drawn from a first-in-human, open-label, multicenter phase I dose-escalation trial of ivuxolimab. Adults with locally advanced or metastatic melanoma, renal cell, hepatocellular, or head and neck squamous cell carcinoma were enrolled in the trial. Before TCR sequencing, CD4+ T cells and CD8+ T cells were sorted from peripheral blood as separate populations.

The full study reports these points: Low levels of normalized T-cell clonal expansion were also seen in some patients who did not respond. After ivuxolimab, more expanded clones were found on average in CD8+ T cells than in CD4+ T cells. Which antigens the clonally expanded peripheral T cells were specific for was not determined. In the 0.1-3.0 mg/kg groups, partial responders had among the lowest normalized peripheral clonal expansion, particularly in CD8+ T cells. At doses of 0.1 to 3.0 mg/kg, clonal expansion of both CD4+ and CD8+ blood T cells was observed from baseline to week 6.

The receptor was isolated from an adult with an advanced solid tumor such as melanoma, head and neck, liver or kidney cancer. The sequences come from CD4+ or CD8+ T cells sorted from blood, collected in a trial of the OX40 agonist ivuxolimab. The chain couples TRBV5-1 to TRBJ2-5, and possibly TRBD1, on 5 matching bases. The CDR3 in this case is CASSFGQGQETQYF. The DNA sequence reads TGCGCCAGCAGCTTCGGTCAGGGCCAAGAGACCCAGTACTTC.